Below are 9 T cell receptor beta chains sequenced from a single sample in a study of early T cells in non-severe SARS-CoV-2 infection. Via MiXCR, TCRdb re-called the 5' RACE reads, giving one row per CDR3 protein. The table has 85,000 to 100,000 distinct CDR3 sequences, 9.5% to 12% seen once. The sequencing input was whole blood. These receptors all stem from an adult who was a healthcare worker with PCR-confirmed SARS-CoV-2 infection or an uninfected control (not recorded which).

This sequence joins TRBV9 and TRBJ2-1; maybe TRBD1 (5 bases). There are 14 residues in the CDR3. In germline, CDR1 is SGDLS, CDR2 YYNGEE. Trimming left V 0 bases short and J 10 bases short, with 14 bases between. This chain's CDR3 is CASSVGHRSWEQFF. The CDR3 bases are TGTGCCAGCAGCGTAGGGCACAGGTCTTGGGAGCAGTTCTTC. Combining the CDR3 with reference TRBV9 and TRBJ2-1 gives the whole variable domain DSGVTQTPKHLITATGQRVTLRCSPRSGDLSVYWYQQSLDQGLQFLIQYYNGEERAKGNILERFSAQQFPDLHSELNLSSLELGDSALYFCASSVGHRSWEQFFGPGTRLTVL.

At least ten counts were recorded for this clonotype. The chain joins TRBV11-2 to TRBJ1-2, with D unresolved. The length of the CDR3 is 13 residues. Trimming cost V 1 base and J 1 base, with 4 bases left between them. Germline V lookup: CDR1 SGHAT, CDR2 FQNNGV. The CDR3 loop is CASSLGLNYGYTF. The DNA for the CDR3 is TGTGCCAGCAGCTTAGGTCTTAACTATGGCTACACCTTC.

This clonotype was recorded at least ten times. The chain joins TRBV20-1 to TRBJ2-1; TRBD2 matches 13 bases. CDR3 length: 17 amino acids. CDR1 and CDR2 from the germline V gene are DFQATT and SNEGSKA (reference sequence). Trimming at V came to 1 base and at J to 9 bases, leaving 12 bases not matched to a gene. The CDR3 region has the DNA TGCAGTGCTAGAGCTTTACTAGCGGGAGGGCGGATAGGTGAGCAGTTCTTC. This encodes CSARALLAGGRIGEQFF.

This clonotype was seen repeatedly, ten times or more. This chain connects TRBV4-1 to TRBJ1-1, with D uncertain. CDR1 and CDR2 (germline): MGHRA, YSYEKL. V was trimmed by 2 bases and J by 4 bases, leaving 17 bases between them. The CDR3 extends over 16 amino acids. The CDR3 protein is CASSQKPLLRSTEAFF. The CDR3 DNA follows: TGCGCCAGCAGCCAAAAACCCCTTTTGAGGAGCACTGAAGCTTTCTTT.

The chain carries TRBV28 and TRBJ2-1; D unclear. The CDR3 runs to 12 residues. V shed 1 base and J shed 16 bases, with 14 bases lying between them. Per germline, CDR1 MDHEN and CDR2 SYDVKM. Written as DNA, the CDR3 is TGTGCCAGCAGTTTATTACCCCCCGACGTCTTCTTC. This codes for CASSLLPPDVFF. Looking up the rest from reference TRBV28 and TRBJ2-1 gives the full variable domain: DVKVTQSSRYLVKRTGEKVFLECVQDMDHENMFWYRQDPGLGLRLIYFSYDVKMKEKGDIPEGYSVSREKKERFSLILESASTNQTSMYLCASSLLPPDVFFGPGTRLTVL.

The chain links TRBV7-3 to TRBJ2-2; D uncertain. Trimming removed 5 bases at V and 0 bases at J, with 7 bases between. The CDR3 has 14 residues. The germline CDR1 and CDR2 sequences are SGHTA and FQGTGA. This CDR3 reads CASSLSTNTGELFF. The CDR3 region has the DNA TGTGCCAGCAGCCTTTCGACGAACACCGGGGAGCTGTTTTTT.

J is TRBJ2-1 and V is TRBV7-3, with a tentative D call TRBD2 (6 bases). The CDR3 is 16 amino acids. Trimming removed 5 bases from V and 4 bases from J, with 18 bases in between. The V gene's germline CDR1 is SGHTA and CDR2 FQGTGA. CDR3 loop: CASSANRDSVYNEQFF. CDR3 sequence (DNA): TGTGCCAGCAGCGCAAACCGGGACTCCGTATACAATGAGCAGTTCTTC.

This clonotype was seen many times. The chain has TRBV5-4 and TRBJ1-6, with 8 nucleotides matching TRBD1. Germline CDR1 reads SGHNT; CDR2 reads YYREEE (reference sequence). Unmatched junction bases numbered 5, after V lost 6 bases and J lost 6 bases. The CDR3 totals 14 residues. CDR3 in DNA: TGTGCCAGCACCGGACAGGGAACTAATTCACCCCTCCACTTT. It is translated as CASTGQGTNSPLHF. The full variable domain, rest sourced from reference TRBV5-4 and TRBJ1-6, is ETGVTQSPTHLIKTRGQQVTLRCSSQSGHNTVSWYQQALGQGPQFIFQYYREEENGRGNFPPRFSGLQFPNYSSELNVNALELDDSALYLCASTGQGTNSPLHFGNGTRLTVT.

This clonotype was seen ten or more times. The chain joins TRBV20-1 to TRBJ2-3, with D possibly being TRBD2 (6 bases). Trimming cost V 3 bases and J 14 bases, with 15 bases left between them. Germline V CDR1 and CDR2: DFQATT, SNEGSKA (reference sequence). The CDR3 extends over 11 amino acids. The CDR3 DNA reads TGCAGTGCTAGTTTGACTAGAACCTTGTATTTT. Amino acid sequence: CSASLTRTLYF.